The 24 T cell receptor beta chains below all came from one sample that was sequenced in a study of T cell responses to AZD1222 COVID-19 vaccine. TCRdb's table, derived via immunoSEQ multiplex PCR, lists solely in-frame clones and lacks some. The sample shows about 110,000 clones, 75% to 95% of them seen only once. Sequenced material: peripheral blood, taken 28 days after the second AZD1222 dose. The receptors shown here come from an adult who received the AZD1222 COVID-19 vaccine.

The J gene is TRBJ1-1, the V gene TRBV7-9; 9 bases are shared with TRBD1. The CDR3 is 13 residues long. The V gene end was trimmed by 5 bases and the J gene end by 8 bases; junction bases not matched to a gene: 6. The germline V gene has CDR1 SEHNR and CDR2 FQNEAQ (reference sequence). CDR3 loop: CASSRTGAVEAFF. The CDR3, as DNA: TGTGCCAGCAGCAGGACAGGGGCGGTGGAAGCTTTCTTT.

CDR3 loop: CAWSGGHSYEQYF. The CDR3 DNA reads TGTGCCTGGAGTGGGGGACATTCCTACGAGCAGTACTTC. The chain links TRBV30 to TRBJ2-7; D may be TRBD1 (6 bases). The CDR3 totals 13 residues. V was cut by 1 base and J by 1 base, with 8 bases left in between. From germline, CDR1 is GTSNPN and CDR2 SVGIG (reference sequence).

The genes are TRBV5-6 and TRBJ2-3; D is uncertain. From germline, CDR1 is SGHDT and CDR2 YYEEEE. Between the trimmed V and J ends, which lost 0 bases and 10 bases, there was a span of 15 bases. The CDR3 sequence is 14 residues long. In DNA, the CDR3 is TGTGCCAGCAGCTTGGGGATAGCAGCCGTGGCGCAGTATTTT. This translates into CASSLGIAAVAQYF.

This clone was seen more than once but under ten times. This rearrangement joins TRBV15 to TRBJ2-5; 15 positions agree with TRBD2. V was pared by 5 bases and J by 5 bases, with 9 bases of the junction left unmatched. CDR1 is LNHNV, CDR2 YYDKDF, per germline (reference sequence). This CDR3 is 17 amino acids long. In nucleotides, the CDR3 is TGTGCCACCAGCCCATCGGGACTAGCGGGAGGCGGGGAGACCCAGTACTTC. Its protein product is CATSPSGLAGGGETQYF. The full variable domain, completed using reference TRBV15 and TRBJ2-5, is DAMVIQNPRYQVTQFGKPVTLSCSQTLNHNVMYWYQQKSSQAPKLLFHYYDKDFNNEADTPDNFQSRRPNTSFCFLDIRSPGLGDTAMYLCATSPSGLAGGGETQYFGPGTRLLVL.

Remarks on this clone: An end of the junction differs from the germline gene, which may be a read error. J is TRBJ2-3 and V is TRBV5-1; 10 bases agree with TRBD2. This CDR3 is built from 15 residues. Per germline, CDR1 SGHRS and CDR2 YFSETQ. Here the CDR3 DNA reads TGCGCCAGCGGCTTTTCTAGCGGGAGTATAGATACGCAGTATTTT. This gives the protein CASGFSSGSIDTQYF.

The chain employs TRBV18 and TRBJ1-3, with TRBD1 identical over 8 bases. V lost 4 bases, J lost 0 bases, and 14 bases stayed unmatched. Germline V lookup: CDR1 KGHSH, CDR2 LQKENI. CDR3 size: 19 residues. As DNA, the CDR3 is TGTGCCAGCTCACTAGTTGATACGACAGGGGCGAGCTCTGGAAACACCATATATTTT. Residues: CASSLVDTTGASSGNTIYF.

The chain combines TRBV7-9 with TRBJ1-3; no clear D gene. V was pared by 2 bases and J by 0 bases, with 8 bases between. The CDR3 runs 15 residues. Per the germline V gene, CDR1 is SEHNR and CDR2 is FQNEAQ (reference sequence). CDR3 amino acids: CASSLTYGSGNTIYF. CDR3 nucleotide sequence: TGTGCCAGCAGCTTAACATATGGCTCTGGAAACACCATATATTTT.

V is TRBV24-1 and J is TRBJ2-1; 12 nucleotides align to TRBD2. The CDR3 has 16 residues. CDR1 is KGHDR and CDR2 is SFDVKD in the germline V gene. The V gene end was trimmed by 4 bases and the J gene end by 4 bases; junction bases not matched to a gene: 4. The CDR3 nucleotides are TGTGCCACCAGTGACCCTAGCGGGGGGGAATACAATGAGCAGTTCTTC. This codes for CATSDPSGGEYNEQFF.

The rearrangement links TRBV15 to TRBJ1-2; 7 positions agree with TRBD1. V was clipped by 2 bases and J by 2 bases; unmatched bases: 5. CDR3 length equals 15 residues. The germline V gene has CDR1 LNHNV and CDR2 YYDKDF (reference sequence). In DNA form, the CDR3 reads TGTGCCACCAGCAGAAACAGGGGATTAAACTATGGCTACACCTTC. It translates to CATSRNRGLNYGYTF. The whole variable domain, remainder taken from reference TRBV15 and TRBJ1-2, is DAMVIQNPRYQVTQFGKPVTLSCSQTLNHNVMYWYQQKSSQAPKLLFHYYDKDFNNEADTPDNFQSRRPNTSFCFLDIRSPGLGDTAMYLCATSRNRGLNYGYTFGSGTRLTVV.

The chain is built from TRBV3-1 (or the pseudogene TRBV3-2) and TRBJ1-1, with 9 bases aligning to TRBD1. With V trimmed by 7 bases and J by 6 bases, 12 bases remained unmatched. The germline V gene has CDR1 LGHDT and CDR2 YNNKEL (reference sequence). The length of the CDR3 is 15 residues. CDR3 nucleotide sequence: TGTGCCAGCACTCCGGACAGGGGCCATAGGGCTGAAGCTTTCTTT. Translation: CASTPDRGHRAEAFF.

The CDR3, as DNA: TGTGCCAGCAGTTCCCCCCCCAGCGGGAGAAATGAGCAGTACTTC. Translating it yields CASSSPPSGRNEQYF. V and J are TRBV6-5 and TRBJ2-7, with 8 bases lining up with TRBD2. The CDR3 sequence is 15 residues long. Trimming removed 4 bases from V and 7 bases from J; junction bases left unmatched: 12. Looked up from germline, CDR1 is MNHEY and CDR2 is SVGAGI.

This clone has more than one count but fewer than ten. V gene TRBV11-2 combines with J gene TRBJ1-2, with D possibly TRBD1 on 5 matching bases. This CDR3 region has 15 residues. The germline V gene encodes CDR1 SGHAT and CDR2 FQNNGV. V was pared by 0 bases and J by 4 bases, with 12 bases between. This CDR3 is CASSLDRQGGYGYTF. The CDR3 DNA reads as TGTGCCAGCAGCTTAGATCGGCAGGGCGGCTATGGCTACACCTTC. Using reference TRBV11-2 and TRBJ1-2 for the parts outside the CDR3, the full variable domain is EAGVAQSPRYKIIEKRQSVAFWCNPISGHATLYWYQQILGQGPKLLIQFQNNGVVDDSQLPKDRFSAERLKGVDSTLKIQPAKLEDSAVYLCASSLDRQGGYGYTFGSGTRLTVV.

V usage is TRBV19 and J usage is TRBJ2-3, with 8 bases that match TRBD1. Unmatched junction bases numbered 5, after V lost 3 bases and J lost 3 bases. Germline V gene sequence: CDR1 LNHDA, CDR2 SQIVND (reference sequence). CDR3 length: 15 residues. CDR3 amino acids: CASSIQGARTDTQYF. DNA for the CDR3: TGTGCCAGTAGTATCCAGGGGGCGCGTACAGATACGCAGTATTTT.

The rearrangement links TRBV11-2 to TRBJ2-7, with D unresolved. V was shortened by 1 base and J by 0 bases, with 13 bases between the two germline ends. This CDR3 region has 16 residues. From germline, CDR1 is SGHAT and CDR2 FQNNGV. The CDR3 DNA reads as TGTGCCAGCAGCTTAGTTTTTCTCGTCCCCTCCTACGAGCAGTACTTC. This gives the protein CASSLVFLVPSYEQYF.

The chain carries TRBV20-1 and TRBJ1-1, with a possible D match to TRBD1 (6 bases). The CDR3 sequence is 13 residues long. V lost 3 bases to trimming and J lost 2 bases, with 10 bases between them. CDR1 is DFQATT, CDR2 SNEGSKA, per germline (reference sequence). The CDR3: CSASRDTNTEAFF. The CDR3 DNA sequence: TGCAGTGCTAGTAGGGACACCAACACTGAAGCTTTCTTT.

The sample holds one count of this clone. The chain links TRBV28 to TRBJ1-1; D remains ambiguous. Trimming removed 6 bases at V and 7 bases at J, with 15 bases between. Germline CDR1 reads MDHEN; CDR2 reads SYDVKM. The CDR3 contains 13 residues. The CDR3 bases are TGTGCCAGCAGCCCCCCCTCCTTGGGTGAAGCTTTCTTT. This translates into CASSPPSLGEAFF.

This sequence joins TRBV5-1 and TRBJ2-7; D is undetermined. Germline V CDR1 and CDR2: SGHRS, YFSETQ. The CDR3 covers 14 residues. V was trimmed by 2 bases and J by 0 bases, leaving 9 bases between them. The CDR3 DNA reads TGCGCCAGCAGCTTCGCGGAAAGCTCCTACGAGCAGTACTTC. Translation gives CASSFAESSYEQYF.

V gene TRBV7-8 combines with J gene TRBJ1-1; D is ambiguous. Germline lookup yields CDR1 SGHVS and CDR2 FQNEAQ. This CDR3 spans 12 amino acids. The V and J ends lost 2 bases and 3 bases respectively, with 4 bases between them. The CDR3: CASSLRYTEAFF. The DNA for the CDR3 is TGTGCCAGCAGCTTAAGGTACACTGAAGCTTTCTTT. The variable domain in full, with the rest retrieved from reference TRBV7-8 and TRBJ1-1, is GAGVSQSPRYKVAKRGQDVALRCDPISGHVSLFWYQQALGQGPEFLTYFQNEAQLDKSGLPSDRFFAERPEGSVSTLKIQRTQQEDSAVYLCASSLRYTEAFFGQGTRLTVV.

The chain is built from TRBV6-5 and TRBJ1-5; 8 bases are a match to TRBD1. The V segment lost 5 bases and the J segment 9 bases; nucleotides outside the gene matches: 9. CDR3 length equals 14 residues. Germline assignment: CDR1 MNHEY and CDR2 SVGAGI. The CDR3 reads CASSRADRAWPQHF. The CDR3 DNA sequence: TGTGCCAGCAGTAGGGCGGACAGGGCTTGGCCCCAGCATTTT.

The CDR3 sequence: CASSYREGSTDTQYF. Written as DNA, the CDR3 is TGTGCCAGCAGTTACAGGGAGGGGTCCACAGATACGCAGTATTTT. The chain is built from TRBV6-2 or TRBV6-3 and TRBJ2-3; 7 bases match TRBD2. This CDR3 contains 15 residues. J lost 2 bases, V lost 2 bases, and 4 bases had no gene match. Per the germline V gene, CDR1 is MNHEY and CDR2 is SVGEGT.

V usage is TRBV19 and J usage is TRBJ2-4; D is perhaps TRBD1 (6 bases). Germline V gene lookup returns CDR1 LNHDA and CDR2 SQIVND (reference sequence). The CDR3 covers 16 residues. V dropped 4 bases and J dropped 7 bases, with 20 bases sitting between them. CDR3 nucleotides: TGTGCCAGTAGTACCTCGACAGGCTTGGTGGGGAACATTCAGTACTTC. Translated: CASSTSTGLVGNIQYF.

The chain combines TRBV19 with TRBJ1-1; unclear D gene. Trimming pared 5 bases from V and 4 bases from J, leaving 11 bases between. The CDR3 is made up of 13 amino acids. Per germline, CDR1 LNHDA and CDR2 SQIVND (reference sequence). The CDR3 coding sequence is TGTGCCAGTAGTCGGAGGGAGGCCACTGAAGCTTTCTTT. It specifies CASSRREATEAFF.

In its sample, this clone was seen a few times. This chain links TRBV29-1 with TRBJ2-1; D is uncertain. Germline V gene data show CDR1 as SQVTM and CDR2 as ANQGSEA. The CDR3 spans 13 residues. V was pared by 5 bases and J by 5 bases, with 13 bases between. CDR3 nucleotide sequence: TGCAGCGTTTCGGAGACCGCTAACAATGAGCAGTTCTTC. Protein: CSVSETANNEQFF.

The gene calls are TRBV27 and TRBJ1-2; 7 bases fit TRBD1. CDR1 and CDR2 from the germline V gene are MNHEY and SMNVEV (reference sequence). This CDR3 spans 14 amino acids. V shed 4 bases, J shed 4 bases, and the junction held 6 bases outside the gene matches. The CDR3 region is CASSSSAGGYGYTF. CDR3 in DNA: TGTGCCAGCAGTTCTTCCGCAGGGGGCTATGGCTACACCTTC.